This T cell receptor (beta chain) is drawn from a study of cytomegalovirus exposure and HLA in healthy donors (dated 2017 in TCRdb). The study in broad terms: An earlier analysis of several hundred of the donors reported around 280 Gb of sequence data and 95 million to 120 million unique TCR beta sequences obtained from roughly 170 million T cells. Along with the approximately 600-subject first cohort, a separate validation cohort of over 90 different subjects was used. Roughly 5 DR-DQ haplotypes were handled as single units for association and clustering because linkage in the cohort was strong. The study aimed to test whether signatures of past pathogen exposure could be identified by cataloging public T cell receptors. High-throughput TCR immunosequencing, statistical association of individual TCRs with disease status, and machine learning were combined to predict cytomegalovirus infection status. HLA typing covered class I and class II loci at four-digit resolution. A later genetic analysis used genome-wide SNP genotypes for about three fifths of the 666 donors, treating that subset as a discovery cohort. Among the approximately 400 genotyped donors, around 81% belonged to the genetic ancestry cluster associated with self-reported Caucasian donors. Typing coverage differed by locus: A, B, C, DRB1 and DQB1 were typed in about 620-630 donors, DQA1 in 522, DPA1 in around 580, and DPB1 in just under 480. The study profiled the T cell repertoires of hundreds of subjects by immunosequencing and related them to cytomegalovirus serostatus. In an earlier analysis of several hundred of the donors, high-throughput TCR beta sequencing was used to judge whether each TCR beta V gene segment behaved as functional or pseudogenic. On average, around 230,000 unique TCR beta nucleotide sequences were sequenced per donor among 398 genotyped donors of the cohort, with roughly a sixth of those sequences being non-productive. In the later analysis, no new phenotypic data were used to find candidate immune exposures; instead, reliance was placed on TCR beta sequences and their occurrence across donors. Every discovery cohort repertoire had been produced on one sequencing platform. About 300 gigabases of sequencing data and around 85 million unique TCR sequences made up an early release that covered approximately 620 HLA-typed donors. Donor age, sex, ethnicity and CMV serostatus were compiled together with the repertoire data. To study patterns of TCR occurrence, a later analysis re-analyzed previously published TCR beta repertoires from hundreds of donors and added high-resolution HLA genotyping. Beyond this particular receptor, the publication reports: Linkage disequilibrium might explain the correlated functional status among segregating V segments, but an unknown experimental factor could not be excluded. While some public TCRs were present in many individuals, most TCR sequences turned up only very rarely across donors. Over 15 rarely observed V segments, including chromosome 9 orphons, were excluded from the earlier analysis of some 590 of the donors because counts were too low. A later analysis found that most CMV-associated TCR beta chains appeared HLA-restricted, with HLA associations seemingly driven largely by CMV exposure. In the study, some 160 TCR beta chains were listed as associated with cytomegalovirus. When HLA alleles, especially DR and DQ, strongly co-occurred, TCR associations were difficult to assign to individual alleles. In an earlier analysis of approximately 600 of the donors, most TCR beta V segments were observed in productive rearrangements about 87% or about 30% of the time, broadly matching IMGT annotations. A further reported finding was that TCR beta sequences accurately predicted the HLA-A and HLA-B alleles for most subjects in the first cohort. It was suggested by the authors that the approach could potentially be generalized to other disease states and immunological phenotypes. HLA typing was unavailable for some donors at each locus, so association tests used only the typed subset. Compared with the roughly 670-donor mean, donors in an Asian-associated ancestry cluster had fewer N-insertions in productive TCRs, according to a later genetic analysis. A later analysis associated some 17,000 TCR beta sequences with specific HLA alleles at a false discovery rate of 0.05. Compared with equally common non-associated chains, HLA-associated TCR beta chains in a later analysis were more clonally expanded and had lower generation probabilities. The only immune exposure information available for the cohort was CMV serostatus. Three of the identified cytomegalovirus-associated TCR beta chains were confirmed in vitro to be specific for cytomegalovirus antigens. This cohort had only TCR beta chains sequenced, and the lack of alpha or paired-chain data limited which features could be detected. In both the original and validation cohorts, the classifier was reported to diagnose cytomegalovirus status with high specificity and sensitivity. A later genetic analysis associated a missense DCLRE1C variant with V-gene and J-gene trimming of TCR beta chains, and an independent cohort replicated the association. In a later analysis, several top co-occurrence clusters were reported to appear linked to parvovirus B19, influenza, CMV and Epstein-Barr virus. A cluster of highly shared sequence variants was judged likely to be a technical artifact of the sequencing pipeline. A later analysis found that TCR association rates varied across HLA loci, with DRB1 alleles showing the most associated TCRs and HLA-C alleles the fewest. Roughly uniform sequencing depth across donors was assumed in presence/absence analyses, although this assumption may not hold.

Libraries came from the immunoSEQ multiplex PCR assay. A mixture of 60 forward primers for TCR Vbeta segments and 13 reverse primers for TCR Jbeta segments was used in the multiplex PCR. The CDR3 region of rearranged TCR beta genes was amplified from genomic DNA by a multiplex PCR assay. The Illumina HiSeq System was used to sequence the amplified TCR beta libraries as 87-base-pair reads. The authors' pipeline ran thus. A later analysis tallied 70 million to 100 million unique TCR beta chains across the 666 repertoires, and around 9.9 million of those chains were shared by two or more donors. To remove PCR and sequencing errors, raw reads were error-corrected and collapsed into unique sequences using a nearest-neighbor algorithm that merged closely related sequences. CDR3 sequences were aligned to IMGT reference sequences to assign V, D and J gene segments. For a sequence to be retained, a match of at least six nucleotides to both a V gene segment and a J gene segment was required. A rearrangement counted as productive if the CDR3 had no stop codons and remained in frame with V and J, and every other rearrangement counted as non-productive. Following IMGT convention, CDR3 was defined as the stretch from the second conserved V-encoded cysteine up to the conserved J-encoded phenylalanine. Sequences without an unambiguous match to a single V gene segment were excluded from the earlier analysis of about 600 of the donors. In an earlier analysis of about 590 of the donors, a V segment was called functional when productive rearrangements were above 56.7%, and segregating when the standard deviation between donors exceeded 5%. To diagnose cytomegalovirus status from the catalog of TCR beta chain sequences, a statistical classification framework was built. V and J gene assignment, in a later analysis, came from comparing TCR nucleotide sequences with IMGT/GENE-DB human TR gene sequences. The TCRdist pipeline was used in a later analysis to assign CDR3 sequences and most-parsimonious VDJ recombination scenarios. In a later analysis, each TCR beta chain was defined by its CDR3 amino acid sequence together with its V-gene family, and reads lacking a unique V-gene family were excluded. A later analysis removed 500 to 650 highly shared, low-generation-probability nucleotide sequences to deal with suspected cross-contamination and a sequencing artifact. For each public chain, a later analysis derived a clonal expansion index from normalized ranks of inferred template counts within each repertoire. A later analysis computed generation probabilities with a VDJ recombination model fitted to out-of-frame rearrangements, and checked the results against IGoR. In a later analysis, hypergeometric tests were used to score TCR-TCR, TCR-HLA and TCR-CMV co-occurrence, with a repertoire-size bias correction applied to TCR pairs. False discovery rates were estimated in a later analysis by permuting HLA or CMV assignments 20 times. In a later analysis, co-occurring TCRs were grouped with DBSCAN, and TCRdist sequence similarity was added when clustering was performed within HLA-allele-positive subsets. Repertoires with fewer than 30,000 or more than 120,000 public chains, plus five repertoires with anomalous nucleotide sharing, were excluded from co-occurrence clustering. Not all clones reach the TCRdb copy of this immuneACCESS table, which keeps in-frame sequences only. Checked studies attribute under half of the gap to unresolved V genes and leave the rest unexplained. For V, J and clone size, that table is used; D and trimming come from the DNA. The sample table holds some 70,000 clones, of which under 80% were seen once. The ten largest clones capture 14% of the sample.

In total, roughly 710 healthy bone marrow donors made up the cohort. Cohort members were all nominally healthy when sampled, although unrecorded immune exposures were likely present. The donor tested CMV seropositive, placing the donor among the roughly 270 seropositive members of the cohort. A peripheral blood sample was provided by each donor, and peripheral blood mononuclear cells were used for TCR beta sequencing. The Qiagen DNeasy Blood Extraction Kit was used to extract genomic DNA from the blood cell samples. In regard to this clone: It lacks a known antigen. Base quality data are lacking; no much larger clone is found one base away.

Material for sequencing was PBMCs. The clonotype originates from a male donor in good health and CMV-seropositive.

Read as DNA, the sequence is TGTGCCAGCAGCGGTGCCTGGTCCTACCCCACAGATACGCAGTATTTT. This encodes CASSGAWSYPTDTQYF. The chain is encoded by TRBV11-1 joined to TRBJ2-3; no D gene is confidently identified. V gives up 5 bases and J gives up 2 bases, and the segment between their germline ends measures 17 bases. The CDR3 has 16 amino acids, counting the end cysteine and phenylalanine. Only the CDR3 DNA is retained, 48 bases long and in frame from the first base. The germline V gene (reference sequence) provides CDR1 SGHAT and CDR2 FQDESV.